This TCR beta chain emerged from a study of T cell responses to AZD1222 COVID-19 vaccine (dated by TCRdb to the early 2020s). Describing the broader study: AZD1222 recipients with second doses at about 4 weeks or about 12 weeks were pooled, because spike-specific TCR depth and breadth did not differ between schedules. A total of 233 trial participants underwent TCR sequencing, of whom more than 200 had received two doses of AZD1222 and 26 had received two doses of the MenACWY control vaccine. Enrollment into the trials was organized by age into subgroups of 18-55, 56-69 and 70-plus years, and those subgroups contained approximately 160, 26 and 62 TCR-sequenced participants, respectively.

CDR1 SGHNT and CDR2 YENEEA were looked up in the germline V gene. V lost 1 base and J lost 5 bases, and the count of bases not matched to a germline gene is 6. Counted from cysteine to phenylalanine, this CDR3 has 15 amino acids. Only CDR3 DNA remains: 45 bases, in frame from the first base. The CDR3 regions of human TCRbeta chains were analyzed by immunosequencing. In the authors' own workflow: Repertoire TCRs were matched against a reference library of SARS-CoV-2-specific TCRs generated with the MIRA antigen-specificity platform. Breadth meant the fraction of unique TCRs that were SARS-CoV-2-associated, whereas depth meant the fraction of total T cells that were SARS-CoV-2-associated. Each spike-specific TCR was assigned to its reactive spike region and to a CD4 or CD8 class using the MIRA data. Log10-transformed breadth and depth values were compared by one-way ANOVA with Sidak's multiple comparisons tests. This is the immuneACCESS table as TCRdb keeps it, with only in-frame sequences that have V and J called. A part of the clones is gone; compared with another copy, unresolved V genes explain less than half, and the rest is unexplained. V and J calls and clone size are given by that table; D and trimming were obtained from the DNA. Across this sample there are about 110,000 clones, with over 75% seen only once. In total, the top ten clones hold approximately 17% of the sample.

In the paper's terms, the time point label means: baseline before first vaccination. The vaccinee samples were drawn from two UK trials, COV001 and COV002, one of which was a single-blind randomized controlled phase 2/3 trial testing AZD1222 (ChAdOx1 nCoV-19) in healthy adults. For TCRbeta chain sequencing, PBMC samples were collected from trial participants at day 0 and at day 28 after the second dose. With respect to this clone: No antigen is known for it. No per-base quality is available; no much larger clone lies one base away.

What the research found in general, with its limitations: The vaccine-associated CD4 TCRs covered the entire spike protein, and the dominant responses fell in regions 160-218 and 743-854. Because no day 14 peak-response samples were available, the repertoires could be characterized only after the peak T cell response. Only a handful of AZD1222 recipients were SARS-CoV-2 seropositive at baseline, limiting conclusions about previously exposed vaccinees. The 56-69-year group was small, and its depth increase did not reach significance, likely because of low power. Nearly half of unique spike-specific TCRs reportedly recognized epitopes outside regions mutated in the B.1.351 and B.1.1.7 variants. Spike-specific TCR breadth and depth rose significantly after two AZD1222 doses compared with day 0 and with MenACWY recipients. Participants were mostly white British and included more females than males, and it was suggested by the authors that clonal diversity may have been underestimated.

The input for sequencing was peripheral blood, taken on day 0 of AZD1222 vaccination. The chain links TRBV11-3 with TRBJ2-5, with 8 central nucleotides matching TRBD2. The sequence came from an adult in good health. The encoded CDR3 is CASSLGGTRVETQYF. The bases read TGTGCCAGCAGCTTAGGCGGGACTAGAGTGGAGACCCAGTACTTC.